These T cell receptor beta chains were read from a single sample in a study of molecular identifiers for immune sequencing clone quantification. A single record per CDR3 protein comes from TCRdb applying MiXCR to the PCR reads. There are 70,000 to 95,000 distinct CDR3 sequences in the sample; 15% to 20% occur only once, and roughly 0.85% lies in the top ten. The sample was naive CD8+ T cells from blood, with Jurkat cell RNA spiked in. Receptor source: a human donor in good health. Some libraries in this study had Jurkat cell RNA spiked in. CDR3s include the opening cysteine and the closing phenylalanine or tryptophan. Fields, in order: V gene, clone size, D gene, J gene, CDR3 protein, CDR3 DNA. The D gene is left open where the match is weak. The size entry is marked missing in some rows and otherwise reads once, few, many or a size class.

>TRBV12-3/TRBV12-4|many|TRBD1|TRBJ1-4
CASSSERGQTTNEKLFF
TGTGCCAGCAGTTCCGAAAGGGGACAGACAACTAATGAAAAACTGTTTTTT
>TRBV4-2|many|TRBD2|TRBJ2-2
CASSQTSHGTSGGEPGELFF
TGTGCCAGCAGCCAGACATCACATGGGACTAGCGGTGGAGAGCCCGGGGAGCTGTTTTTT
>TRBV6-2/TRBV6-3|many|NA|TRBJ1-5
CASTGHNQPQHF
TGTGCCAGCACCGGACACAATCAGCCCCAGCATTTT
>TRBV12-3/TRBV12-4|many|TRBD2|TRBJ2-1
CASRNSGGPSYNEQFF
TGTGCCAGCAGGAATAGCGGGGGGCCCTCCTACAATGAGCAGTTCTTC
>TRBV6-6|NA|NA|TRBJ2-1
CASVRVGNEQFF
TGTGCCAGCGTCCGGGTCGGTAATGAGCAGTTCTTC
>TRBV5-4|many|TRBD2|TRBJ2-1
CASSPGTSGSWNEQFF
TGTGCCAGCAGCCCTGGGACTAGCGGGAGCTGGAATGAGCAGTTCTTC
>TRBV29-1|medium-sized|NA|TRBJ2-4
CSVEYSSIQYF
TGCAGCGTTGAATACAGCAGTATTCAGTACTTC
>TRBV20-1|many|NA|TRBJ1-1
CSARVLQGPTEAFF
TGCAGTGCTAGAGTTTTACAGGGCCCCACTGAAGCTTTCTTT
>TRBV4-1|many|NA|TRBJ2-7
CASSQGMGLSSYEQYF
TGCGCCAGCAGCCAAGGTATGGGACTGAGCTCCTACGAGCAGTACTTC
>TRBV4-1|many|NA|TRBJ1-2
CASSQDNSGYTF
TGCGCCAGCAGCCAAGATAACAGTGGCTACACCTTC
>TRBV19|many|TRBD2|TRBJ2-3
CASSPLGSGADTQYF
TGTGCCAGTAGTCCCCTGGGTAGCGGGGCAGATACGCAGTATTTT
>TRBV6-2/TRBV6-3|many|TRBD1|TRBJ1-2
CASSRTGTGSFYYGYTF
TGTGCCAGCAGTAGGACCGGGACAGGGTCCTTCTACTATGGCTACACCTTC
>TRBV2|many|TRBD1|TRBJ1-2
CAGRDREGINYGYTF
TGTGCCGGCCGGGACAGGGAGGGAATTAACTATGGCTACACCTTC
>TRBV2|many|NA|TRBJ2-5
CASAEGAGVYQETQYF
TGTGCCAGCGCCGAGGGGGCGGGGGTGTACCAAGAGACCCAGTACTTC
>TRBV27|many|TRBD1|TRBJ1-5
CASSFKWTGGNQPQHF
TGTGCCAGCAGTTTCAAATGGACAGGAGGCAATCAGCCCCAGCATTTT
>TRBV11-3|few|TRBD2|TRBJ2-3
CASSPRLAGVTDTQYF
TGTGCCAGCAGCCCAAGACTAGCGGGGGTCACAGATACGCAGTATTTT